This T cell receptor (beta chain) was identified during a study of metastatic and nonmetastatic thyroid tumors. Turning to the study itself: Across peripheral blood and tumor or nodule tissue samples taken from malignant and benign thyroid patients, the repertoires were compared with one another.

General study points: As reported, TCR beta diversity in blood and tumor was significantly higher in malignant thyroid tumors than in benign nodules.

Treatment of any kind had been given to no patient before thyroid surgery. Original data processing: A classifier of distant metastasis in papillary thyroid cancer was built from CDR3 differences (across clinicopathological groups). TCRdb re-called clones from the PCR reads using MiXCR. The V and J calls were not made by the authors but by TCRdb's processing. The data show tens of thousands of clones, with more than 25% seen just once and roughly a tenth held by the top ten. This clone came up a few times. Its antigen is unidentified. Sequences were obtained from blood. The origin of this receptor is a male donor with papillary thyroid cancer or a benign thyroid nodule (not recorded which). Some clones in this sample may be carry-over from other donors' samples.

For the CDR3, the DNA is TGTGCCAGCTCACCACCCCCGACAACTAATGAAAAACTGTTTTTT. Protein sequence: CASSPPPTTNEKLFF. The V and J genes are TRBV18 and TRBJ1-4; D remains unclear. Looked up from germline, CDR1 is KGHSH and CDR2 is LQKENI. CDR3 length: 15 amino acids. Trimming left V 0 bases short and J 0 bases short, with 5 bases between. The full variable domain, with the rest looked up from reference TRBV18 and TRBJ1-4, is NAGVMQNPRHLVRRRGQEARLRCSPMKGHSHVYWYRQLPEEGLKFMVYLQKENIIDESGMPKERFSAEFPKEGPSILRIQQVVRGDSAAYFCASSPPPTTNEKLFFGSGTQLSVL.